These 19 T cell receptor beta chains came from one sample sequenced in a study of T cells in Graves' hyperthyroidism and ophthalmopathy. RNA transcripts gave rise to amplified TCR beta CDR3 regions. When the TCR CDR3 underwent first-round RT-PCR, the HTBI primer set was used. TCRdb re-derived calls from the multiplex PCR reads in MiXCR, one entry per CDR3 protein. Of 250,000 to 400,000 distinct CDR3 sequences listed, about 13% are singletons. Material: blood. The receptors stem from a woman in her thirties or forties with Graves' ophthalmopathy.

This clonotype was counted ten times or more. The chain has TRBV7-8 and TRBJ2-3; 9 bases fit TRBD2. CDR1 SGHVS and CDR2 FQNEAQ come from the germline V gene. The CDR3 is made up of 16 amino acids. The V segment lost 5 bases and the J segment 8 bases; nucleotides outside the gene matches: 14. The CDR3 bases are TGTGCCAGCAGCCCGGGGGGCGCGGGAGGGCCGGGTACGCAGTATTTT. Translation: CASSPGGAGGPGTQYF. Full variable domain (outside the CDR3, taken from reference TRBV7-8 and TRBJ2-3): GAGVSQSPRYKVAKRGQDVALRCDPISGHVSLFWYQQALGQGPEFLTYFQNEAQLDKSGLPSDRFFAERPEGSVSTLKIQRTQQEDSAVYLCASSPGGAGGPGTQYFGPGTRLTVL.

At least ten counts were recorded for this clonotype. The J gene is TRBJ2-3, the V gene TRBV3-1; tentative D call: TRBD2 (7 bases). The CDR3 consists of 16 residues. Trimming cost V 2 bases and J 1 base, with 13 bases left between them. Germline V gene sequence: CDR1 LGHDT, CDR2 YNNKEL (reference sequence). The CDR3 spells CASSQRTGGRTDTQYF. The CDR3 nucleotides read TGTGCCAGCAGCCAAAGGACGGGGGGCCGCACAGATACGCAGTATTTT.

This clonotype was observed a handful of times. This chain joins TRBV15 and TRBJ2-2; D unclear. CDR3 length: 14 amino acids. Germline V gives CDR1 LNHNV, CDR2 YYDKDF (reference sequence). Trimming stripped 8 bases from V and 3 bases from J, with 13 bases between. This CDR3 reads CATQLGPYTGELFF. In DNA form, the CDR3 reads TGTGCCACCCAGTTGGGCCCCTACACCGGGGAGCTGTTTTTT.

This rearrangement joins TRBV24-1 to TRBJ2-5, with 8 bases fitting TRBD2. The CDR3 has 16 amino acids. V lost 3 bases to trimming and J lost 1 base; unmatched junction nucleotides: 6. Germline V CDR1 and CDR2: KGHDR, SFDVKD. The DNA for the CDR3 is TGTGCCACCAGTGATCGTAGCGGGGACTCCCAAGAGACCCAGTACTTC. As protein: CATSDRSGDSQETQYF.

For this clonotype: A much larger clone differs by one base, so this may be a read error. V gene TRBV12-3 or TRBV12-4 combines with J gene TRBJ2-3; D perhaps matches TRBD2 (6 bases). CDR3 length: 16 residues. Trimming pared 2 bases from V and 2 bases from J, leaving 14 bases between. CDR3 bases: TGTGCCAGCAGTTTACCAACGGCGGGGTTCACAGATACGCAGTATTTT. Encoded protein: CASSLPTAGFTDTQYF.

At least ten counts were recorded for this clonotype. The CDR3 loop reads CATSRGTPSGAPLHF. In DNA form, the CDR3 reads TGTGCCACCAGCAGGGGGACTCCCTCCGGGGCACCCCTCCACTTT. The chain uses TRBV15 and TRBJ1-6, with D maybe TRBD1 (5 bases). Trimming stripped 3 bases from V and 11 bases from J, with 17 bases between. CDR1 is LNHNV, CDR2 YYDKDF, per germline (reference sequence). The CDR3 covers 15 residues.

The chain carries TRBV28 and TRBJ1-2; unclear D gene. Germline CDR1 and CDR2: MDHEN and SYDVKM. There are 14 residues in the CDR3. Trimming pared 2 bases from V and 0 bases from J, leaving 7 bases between. The CDR3 is CASSLRVPNYGYTF. CDR3 DNA sequence: TGTGCCAGCAGTTTAAGGGTCCCTAACTATGGCTACACCTTC.

This clonotype was picked up many times. This sequence joins TRBV25-1 and TRBJ2-2; no clear D gene. CDR1 is MGHDK, CDR2 SYGVNS, per germline. This CDR3 contains 15 residues. Trimming left V 3 bases short and J 6 bases short, with 14 bases between. The CDR3, as DNA: TGTGCCAGCAGTGACGGTCGGGTGATGGCCGGGGAGCTGTTTTTT. Residues: CASSDGRVMAGELFF.

This clonotype was observed at least ten times. The V and J genes are TRBV29-1 and TRBJ1-1; 11 bases line up with TRBD1. This CDR3 spans 14 amino acids. Per germline, CDR1 SQVTM and CDR2 ANQGSEA. V was clipped by 6 bases and J by 4 bases; unmatched bases: 7. In DNA form, the CDR3 reads TGCAGCGTGGACAGGGGGCCCCGGGGCACTGAAGCTTTCTTT. This codes for CSVDRGPRGTEAFF.

This clonotype occurred many times. The V call is TRBV3-1, the J call TRBJ1-4; no reliable D call. Germline V gene data show CDR1 as LGHDT and CDR2 as YNNKEL (reference sequence). The CDR3 covers 17 residues. The V end was cut by 0 bases, the J end by 0 bases, with 11 bases between. CDR3 nucleotide sequence: TGTGCCAGCAGCCAAGACAAAGTGAACCCAACTAATGAAAAACTGTTTTTT. Amino acid sequence: CASSQDKVNPTNEKLFF. Filled out from reference TRBV3-1 and TRBJ1-4, the complete variable domain reads DTAVSQTPKYLVTQMGNDKSIKCEQNLGHDTMYWYKQDSKKFLKIMFSYNNKELIINETVPNRFSPKSPDKAHLNLHINSLELGDSAVYFCASSQDKVNPTNEKLFFGSGTQLSVL.

The sample holds many counts of this clonotype. This chain uses TRBV3-1 with TRBJ2-1; D is possibly TRBD1 or TRBD2 (7 bases each). This CDR3 spans 16 amino acids. Deletions cut 4 bases from V and 6 bases from J, with 19 bases between. Germline V gene lookup returns CDR1 LGHDT and CDR2 YNNKEL (reference sequence). CDR3 sequence reads: CASSPNPSGGGNEQFF. In DNA form, the CDR3 reads TGTGCCAGCAGCCCTAATCCCTCAGGGGGGGGCAATGAGCAGTTCTTC.

This clonotype came up many times. The rearrangement joins TRBV10-3 to TRBJ2-2, with 7 positions matching TRBD1. From germline, CDR1 is ENHRY and CDR2 SYGVKD. Trimming took 6 bases from V and 1 from J; bases not matched to a gene: 8. This CDR3 has 16 amino acids. The CDR3 region has the DNA TGTGCCATCAGCGGACCCGGGACAGTGAACACCGGGGAGCTGTTTTTT. Amino acids: CAISGPGTVNTGELFF.

Worth noting for this clonotype: A clone one base away is much larger, so this may be a read error. This chain links TRBV7-2 with TRBJ2-5; 10 bases line up with TRBD1. CDR1 and CDR2 from the germline V gene are SGHTA and FQGNSA. This CDR3 comprises 16 residues. Here the CDR3 reads CASSLEPGQGRGTQDF. CDR3 sequence (DNA): TGTGCCAGCAGCTTGGAGCCGGGACAGGGGCGGGGGACCCAGGACTTC.

This clonotype was detected ten times or more. The genes are TRBV28 and TRBJ2-1, with D perhaps assigned TRBD1 or TRBD2 (5 bases each). The CDR3 length is 13 residues. Trimming cost V 9 bases and J 6 bases, with 15 bases left between them. Germline V CDR1 and CDR2: MDHEN, SYDVKM. The CDR3 region has the DNA TGTGCCAGTACCGGGACCCCCGGCAATGAGCAGTTCTTC. Translated, it gives CASTGTPGNEQFF.

J is TRBJ1-5 and V is TRBV9, with D unclear. V was pared by 0 bases and J by 1 base, with 8 bases between. Germline values: CDR1 SGDLS, CDR2 YYNGEE. This CDR3 contains 15 residues. The CDR3 DNA reads as TGTGCCAGCAGCGTAGGCTTTAGGAGCAATCAGCCCCAGCATTTT. It translates to CASSVGFRSNQPQHF.

This clonotype occurred a few times. The rearrangement joins TRBV7-9 to TRBJ2-3, with unresolved D. Germline lookup yields CDR1 SEHNR and CDR2 FQNEAQ (reference sequence). CDR3 size: 12 residues. The V and J ends lost 7 bases and 3 bases respectively, with 8 bases between them. CDR3 DNA: TGTGCCAGCACCTTCGTGACAGATACGCAGTATTTT. Its translation: CASTFVTDTQYF.

This clonotype has just a few counts. The V gene is TRBV6-1, the J gene TRBJ1-5, with D unclear. This CDR3 region has 14 residues. Per the germline V gene, CDR1 is MNHNS and CDR2 is SASEGT. V was trimmed by 6 bases and J by 5 bases, leaving 14 bases between them. Written as DNA, the CDR3 is TGTGCCAGCAGCCCCACAGTCGCCTATCAGCCCCAGCATTTT. Its protein is CASSPTVAYQPQHF.

This clonotype was observed many times. The gene calls are TRBV2 and TRBJ2-3; D remains unclear. Germline CDR1 reads SNHLY; CDR2 reads FYNNEI. The CDR3 has 11 amino acids. Trimming stripped 4 bases from V and 5 bases from J, with 4 bases between. The CDR3 coding sequence is TGTGCCAGCAGTGGACTAGATACGCAGTATTTT. Amino acid sequence: CASSGLDTQYF.

This clonotype occurred many times. The chain is built from TRBV11-1 and TRBJ2-1, with D possibly TRBD2 on 5 matching bases. The CDR3 consists of 13 residues. The germline V gene encodes CDR1 SGHAT and CDR2 FQDESV (reference sequence). V lost 5 bases and J lost 8, with 13 bases in between. This CDR3 reads CASSPPLAHEQFF. CDR3 in DNA: TGTGCCAGCAGCCCCCCGTTAGCGCATGAGCAGTTCTTC.